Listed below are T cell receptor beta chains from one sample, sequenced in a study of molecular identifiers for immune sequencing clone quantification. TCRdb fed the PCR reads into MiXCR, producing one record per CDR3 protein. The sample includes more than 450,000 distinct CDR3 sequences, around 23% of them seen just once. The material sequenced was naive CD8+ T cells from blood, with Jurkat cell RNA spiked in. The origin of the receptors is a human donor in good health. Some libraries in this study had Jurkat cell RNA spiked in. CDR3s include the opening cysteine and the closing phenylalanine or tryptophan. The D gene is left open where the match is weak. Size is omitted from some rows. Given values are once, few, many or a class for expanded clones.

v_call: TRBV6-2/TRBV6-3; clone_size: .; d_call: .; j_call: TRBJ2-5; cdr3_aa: CASSPRMGESPETQYF; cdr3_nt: TGTGCCAGCAGTCCCCGGATGGGGGAGTCGCCCGAGACCCAGTACTTC
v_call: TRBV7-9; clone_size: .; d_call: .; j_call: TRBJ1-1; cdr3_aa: CASSGRRGDFEAFF; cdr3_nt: TGTGCCAGCAGCGGAAGGCGTGGAGACTTTGAAGCTTTCTTT
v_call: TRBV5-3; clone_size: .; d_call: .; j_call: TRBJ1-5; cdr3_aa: CARSLSGLINQPQHF; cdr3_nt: TGTGCCAGAAGCTTGAGCGGGCTTATCAATCAGCCCCAGCATTTT
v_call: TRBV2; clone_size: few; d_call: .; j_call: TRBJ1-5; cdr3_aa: CASSRGAGYSNQPQHF; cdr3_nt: TGTGCCAGCAGTCGAGGGGCCGGATATAGCAATCAGCCCCAGCATTTT
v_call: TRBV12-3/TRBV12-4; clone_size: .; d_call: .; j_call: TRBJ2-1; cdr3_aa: CASSVRGDEQFF; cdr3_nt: TGTGCCAGCAGTGTACGGGGCGATGAGCAGTTCTTC
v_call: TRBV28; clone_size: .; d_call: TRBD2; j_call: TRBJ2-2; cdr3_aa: CASSLGWLAESTGELFF; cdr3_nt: TGTGCCAGCAGTTTAGGCTGGCTAGCGGAGTCCACCGGGGAGCTGTTTTTT
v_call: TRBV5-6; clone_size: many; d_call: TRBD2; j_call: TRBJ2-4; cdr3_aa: CASSLVGLAAQYF; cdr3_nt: TGTGCCAGCAGCTTGGTTGGACTAGCGGCTCAGTACTTC
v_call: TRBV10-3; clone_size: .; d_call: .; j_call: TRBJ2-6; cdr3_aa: CSISEQRVTNNVLTF; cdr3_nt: TGTTCCATCAGTGAACAGAGGGTTACGAACAACGTCCTGACTTTC
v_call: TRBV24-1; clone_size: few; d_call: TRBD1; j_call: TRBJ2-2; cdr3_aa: CATSDDQGTGAGELFF; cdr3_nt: TGTGCCACCAGTGATGATCAAGGGACAGGGGCCGGGGAGCTGTTTTTT
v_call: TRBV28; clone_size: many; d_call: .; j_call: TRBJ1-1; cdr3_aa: CASSESRSEAFF; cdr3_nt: TGTGCCAGCAGTGAGTCCCGCTCCGAAGCTTTCTTT
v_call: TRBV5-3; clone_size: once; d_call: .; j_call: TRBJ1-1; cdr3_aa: CASSLVGSEGHTEAFF; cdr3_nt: TGTGCCAGCAGCTTGGTGGGGAGTGAGGGGCACACTGAAGCTTTCTTT
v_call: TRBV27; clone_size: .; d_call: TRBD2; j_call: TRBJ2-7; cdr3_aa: CASSINSGRAYEQYF; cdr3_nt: TGTGCCAGCAGTATCAATAGCGGGAGGGCCTACGAGCAGTACTTC
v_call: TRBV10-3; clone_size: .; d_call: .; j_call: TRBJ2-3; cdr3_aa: CATVSGVGTDTQYF; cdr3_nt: TGTGCCACCGTAAGTGGCGTTGGCACAGATACGCAGTATTTT
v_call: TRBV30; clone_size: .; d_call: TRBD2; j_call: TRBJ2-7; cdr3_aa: CAWSVLPGLAGYEQYF; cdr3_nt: TGTGCCTGGAGTGTACTCCCGGGACTAGCAGGATACGAGCAGTACTTC
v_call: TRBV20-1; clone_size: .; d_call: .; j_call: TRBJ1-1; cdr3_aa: CSARGFRGRRAEAFF; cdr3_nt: TGCAGTGCTAGAGGTTTCAGGGGCCGAAGGGCTGAAGCTTTCTTT
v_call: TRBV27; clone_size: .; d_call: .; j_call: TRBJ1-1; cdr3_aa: CASSLLGQNTEAFF; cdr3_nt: TGTGCCAGCAGTCTGTTAGGACAGAACACTGAAGCTTTCTTT
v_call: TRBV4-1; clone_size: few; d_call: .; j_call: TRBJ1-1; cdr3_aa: CASSQEGRAGEAFF; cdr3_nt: TGCGCCAGCAGCCAAGAAGGGCGGGCCGGAGAAGCTTTCTTT
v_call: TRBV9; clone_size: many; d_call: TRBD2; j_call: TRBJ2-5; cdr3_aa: CASSVDGLEETQYF; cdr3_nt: TGTGCCAGCAGCGTGGACGGACTAGAAGAGACCCAGTACTTC
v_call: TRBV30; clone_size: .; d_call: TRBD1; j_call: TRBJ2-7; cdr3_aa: CAWSPGQGSPEQYF; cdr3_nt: TGTGCCTGGAGTCCGGGACAGGGTAGCCCCGAGCAGTACTTC
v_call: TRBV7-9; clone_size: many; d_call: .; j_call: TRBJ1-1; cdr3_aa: CASSSQIMNTEAFF; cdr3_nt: TGTGCCAGCAGCTCACAGATAATGAACACTGAAGCTTTCTTT
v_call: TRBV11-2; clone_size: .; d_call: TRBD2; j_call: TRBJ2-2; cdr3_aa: CASSLVRGSVTGELFF; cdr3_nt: TGTGCCAGCAGCTTAGTACGCGGGAGCGTCACCGGGGAGCTGTTTTTT
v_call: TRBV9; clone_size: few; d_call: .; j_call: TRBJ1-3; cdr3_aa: CASSASGRGSGNTIYF; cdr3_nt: TGTGCCAGCAGCGCCAGCGGGCGGGGATCTGGAAACACCATATATTTT
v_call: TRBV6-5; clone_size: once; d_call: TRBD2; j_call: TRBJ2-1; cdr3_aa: CASRELAGGRVEQFF; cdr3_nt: TGTGCCAGCAGGGAACTAGCGGGAGGTAGGGTCGAGCAGTTCTTC
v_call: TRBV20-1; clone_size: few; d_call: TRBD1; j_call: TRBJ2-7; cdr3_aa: CSARDLAGGNEQYF; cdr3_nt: TGCAGTGCTAGAGATTTGGCAGGGGGAAACGAGCAGTACTTC
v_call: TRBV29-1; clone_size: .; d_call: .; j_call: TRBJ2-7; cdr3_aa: CSVGDFYEQYF; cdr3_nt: TGCAGCGTGGGGGACTTCTACGAGCAGTACTTC
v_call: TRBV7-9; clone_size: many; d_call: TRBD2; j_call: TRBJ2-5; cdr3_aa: CASSHEKTSGKETQYF; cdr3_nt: TGTGCCAGCAGCCATGAAAAGACTAGCGGGAAAGAGACCCAGTACTTC
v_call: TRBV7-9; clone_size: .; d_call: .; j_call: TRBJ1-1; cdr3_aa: CASSPLSGQLNTEAFF; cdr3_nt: TGTGCCAGCAGCCCCCTTTCAGGACAATTGAACACTGAAGCTTTCTTT
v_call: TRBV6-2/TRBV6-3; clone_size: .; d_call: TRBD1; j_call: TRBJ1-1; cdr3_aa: CASSSWTGPKESTEAFF; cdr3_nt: TGTGCCAGCAGTTCGTGGACAGGACCCAAGGAGAGCACTGAAGCTTTCTTT
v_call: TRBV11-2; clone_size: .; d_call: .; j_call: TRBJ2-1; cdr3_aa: CASSLFAEGLIVVNEQFF; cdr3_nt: TGTGCCAGCAGCTTATTCGCAGAGGGGCTCATTGTCGTCAATGAGCAGTTCTTC
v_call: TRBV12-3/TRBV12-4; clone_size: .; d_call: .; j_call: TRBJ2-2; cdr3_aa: CASSLYSRSTGELFF; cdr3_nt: TGTGCCAGCAGTTTATACAGTCGGAGCACCGGGGAGCTGTTTTTT
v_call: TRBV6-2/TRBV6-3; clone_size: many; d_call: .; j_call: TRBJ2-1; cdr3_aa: CASSYGVNEQFF; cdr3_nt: TGTGCCAGCAGTTATGGGGTCAATGAGCAGTTCTTC
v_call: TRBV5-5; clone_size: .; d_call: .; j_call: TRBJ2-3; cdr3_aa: CAGSPPVGDTDTQYF; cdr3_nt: TGTGCCGGCAGCCCGCCCGTAGGCGACACAGATACGCAGTATTTT
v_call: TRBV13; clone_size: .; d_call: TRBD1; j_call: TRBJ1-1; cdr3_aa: CASLQQGAEAFF; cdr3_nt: TGTGCCAGTCTCCAACAGGGGGCTGAAGCTTTCTTT
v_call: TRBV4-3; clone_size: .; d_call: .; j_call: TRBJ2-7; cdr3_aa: CASSQDTGREQYF; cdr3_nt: TGCGCCAGCAGCCAAGATACCGGACGAGAGCAGTACTTC
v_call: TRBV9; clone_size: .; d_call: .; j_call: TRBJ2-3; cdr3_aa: CASSVESDTQYF; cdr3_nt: TGTGCCAGCAGCGTAGAATCAGATACGCAGTATTTT
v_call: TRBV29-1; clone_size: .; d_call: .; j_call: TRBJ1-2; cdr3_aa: CSVEDIRVLGNYGYTF; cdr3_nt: TGCAGCGTTGAAGATATTCGGGTACTCGGTAACTATGGCTACACCTTC
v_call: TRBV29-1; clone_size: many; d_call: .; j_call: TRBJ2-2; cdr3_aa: CSVEDRRIVANTGELFF; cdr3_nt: TGCAGCGTTGAAGATCGGCGGATTGTCGCGAACACCGGGGAGCTGTTTTTT
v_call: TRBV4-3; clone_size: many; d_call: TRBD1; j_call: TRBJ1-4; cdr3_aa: CASSQAHRGTDLTTNEKLFF; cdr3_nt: TGCGCCAGCAGCCAAGCCCATCGGGGGACAGACCTCACAACTAATGAAAAACTGTTTTTT
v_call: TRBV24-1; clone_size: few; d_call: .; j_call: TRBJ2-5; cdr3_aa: CATSDSEDLETQYF; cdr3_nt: TGTGCCACCAGTGATTCGGAGGATTTAGAGACCCAGTACTTC
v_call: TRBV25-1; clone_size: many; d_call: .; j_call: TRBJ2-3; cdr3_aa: CASSEGLTDTQYF; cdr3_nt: TGTGCCAGCAGTGAAGGGCTCACAGATACGCAGTATTTT
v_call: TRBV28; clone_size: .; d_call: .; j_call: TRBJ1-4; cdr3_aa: CASSQTLRDEKLFF; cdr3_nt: TGTGCCAGCAGCCAGACACTTAGGGATGAAAAACTGTTTTTT
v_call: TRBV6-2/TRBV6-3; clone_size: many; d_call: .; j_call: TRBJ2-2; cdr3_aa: CASSYGPGELFF; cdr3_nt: TGTGCCAGCAGTTACGGCCCCGGGGAGCTGTTTTTT
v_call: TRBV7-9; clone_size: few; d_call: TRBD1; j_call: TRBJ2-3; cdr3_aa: CASSPTGAPAPSTDTQYF; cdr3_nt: TGTGCCAGCAGCCCTACAGGGGCGCCCGCACCTAGCACAGATACGCAGTATTTT
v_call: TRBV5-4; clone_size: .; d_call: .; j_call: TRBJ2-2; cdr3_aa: CASSLLEGGGTGELFF; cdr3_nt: TGTGCCAGCAGCTTGTTGGAGGGGGGCGGCACCGGGGAGCTGTTTTTT
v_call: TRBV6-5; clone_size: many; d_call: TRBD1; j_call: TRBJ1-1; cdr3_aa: CASRTGATEAFF; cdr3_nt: TGTGCCAGCCGGACAGGGGCCACTGAAGCTTTCTTT
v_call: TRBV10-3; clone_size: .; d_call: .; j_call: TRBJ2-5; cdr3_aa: CAISSPTKTQETQYF; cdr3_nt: TGTGCCATCAGCTCCCCGACTAAAACACAAGAGACCCAGTACTTC
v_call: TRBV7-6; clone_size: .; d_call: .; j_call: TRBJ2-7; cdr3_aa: CASSLDRPYEQYF; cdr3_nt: TGTGCCAGCAGCTTAGACAGACCCTACGAGCAGTACTTC
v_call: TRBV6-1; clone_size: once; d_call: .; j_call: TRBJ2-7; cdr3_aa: CASSVLRSSYEQYF; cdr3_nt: TGTGCCAGCAGTGTATTGCGGAGCTCCTACGAGCAGTACTTC
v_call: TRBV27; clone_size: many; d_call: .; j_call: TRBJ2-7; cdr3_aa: CASSNLGPEQYF; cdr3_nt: TGTGCCAGCAGCAACTTAGGCCCCGAGCAGTACTTC
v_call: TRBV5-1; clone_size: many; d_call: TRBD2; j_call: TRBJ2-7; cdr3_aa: CASSFTSGSYEQYF; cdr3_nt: TGCGCCAGCAGCTTTACTAGCGGGAGCTACGAGCAGTACTTC
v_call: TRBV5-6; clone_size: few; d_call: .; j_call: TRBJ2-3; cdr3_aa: CASSLAGEGAVDTQYF; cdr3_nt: TGTGCCAGCAGCTTGGCCGGGGAGGGGGCTGTAGATACGCAGTATTTT
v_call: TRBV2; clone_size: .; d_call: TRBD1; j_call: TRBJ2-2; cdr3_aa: CACSMFDRADTGELFF; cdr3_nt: TGTGCCTGCAGCATGTTCGACAGGGCGGACACCGGGGAGCTGTTTTTT
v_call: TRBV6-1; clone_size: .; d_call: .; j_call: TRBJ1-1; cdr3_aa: CASRAGLGGDEAFF; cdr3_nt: TGTGCCAGCAGAGCGGGCCTAGGAGGCGATGAAGCTTTCTTT
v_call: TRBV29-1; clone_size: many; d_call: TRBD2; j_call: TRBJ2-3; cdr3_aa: CSVDLLAGLMDDTQYF; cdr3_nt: TGCAGCGTTGACTTATTAGCGGGGCTGATGGATGATACGCAGTATTTT
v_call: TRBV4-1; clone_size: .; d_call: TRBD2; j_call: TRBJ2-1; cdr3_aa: CASSHPLADNEQIF; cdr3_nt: TGCGCCAGCAGCCACCCCCTAGCGGACAATGAGCAGATCTTC
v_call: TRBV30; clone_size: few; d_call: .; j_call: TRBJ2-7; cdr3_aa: CAWRSSYEQYF; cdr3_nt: TGTGCCTGGAGGAGCTCCTACGAGCAGTACTTC
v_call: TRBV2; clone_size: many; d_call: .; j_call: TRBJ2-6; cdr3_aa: CASSGRASGANVLTF; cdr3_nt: TGTGCCAGCAGTGGCAGGGCCTCAGGGGCCAACGTCCTGACTTTC